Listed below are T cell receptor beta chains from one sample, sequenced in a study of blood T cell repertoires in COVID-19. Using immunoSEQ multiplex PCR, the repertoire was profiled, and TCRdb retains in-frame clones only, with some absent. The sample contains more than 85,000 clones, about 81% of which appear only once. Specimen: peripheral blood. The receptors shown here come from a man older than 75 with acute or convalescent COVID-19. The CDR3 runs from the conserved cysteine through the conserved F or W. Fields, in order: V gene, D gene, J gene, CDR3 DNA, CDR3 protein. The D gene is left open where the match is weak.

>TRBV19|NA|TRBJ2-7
TGTGCCAGTAGGCAGACAACGAGCTCCTACGAGCAGTACTTC
CASRQTTSSYEQYF
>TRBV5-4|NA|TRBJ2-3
TGTGCCAGCAGCTCGGCTTCGGAGTGGGGCACAGATACGCAGTATTTT
CASSSASEWGTDTQYF
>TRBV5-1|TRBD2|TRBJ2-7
TGCGCCAGCAGCACCGGGAGGAGCTACGAGCAGTACTTC
CASSTGRSYEQYF
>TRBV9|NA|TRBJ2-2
TGTGCCAGCAGTACCGGGGCCGGGGAGCTGTTTTTT
CASSTGAGELFF
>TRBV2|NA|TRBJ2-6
TGTGCCAGCGCAGGATCTGGGGCCAACGTCCTGACTTTC
CASAGSGANVLTF
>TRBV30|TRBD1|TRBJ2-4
TGTGCCTGGAGCCCGGGGCAGGGGGCTGTAAACATTCAGTACTTC
CAWSPGQGAVNIQYF
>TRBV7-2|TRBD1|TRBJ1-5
TGTGCCAGCAGCAAGGACAGGGGGAGGAATCAGCCCCAGCATTTT
CASSKDRGRNQPQHF
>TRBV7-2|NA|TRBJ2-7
TGTGCCAGCCAGCCCCCAGGGGGGCGGGAGCAGTACTTC
CASQPPGGREQYF
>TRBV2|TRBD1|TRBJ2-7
TGTGCCAGCAATTCCGGGACAGGGTACGAGCAGTACTTC
CASNSGTGYEQYF
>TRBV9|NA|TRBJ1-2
TGTGCCAGCGGGAGGGACGGCTATGGCTACACCTTC
CASGRDGYGYTF
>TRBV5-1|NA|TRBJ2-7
TGCGCCAGCAGTTCGGGACAAAATTGGGGCGAGCAGTACTTC
CASSSGQNWGEQYF
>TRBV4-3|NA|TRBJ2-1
TGCGCCAGCAGCCAAGATCTTGGCAGGGTGACCAATGAGCAGTTCTTC
CASSQDLGRVTNEQFF
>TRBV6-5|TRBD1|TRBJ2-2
TGTGCCAGCAGTTACACGACAGGGGCGGTCACCGGGGAGCTGTTTTTT
CASSYTTGAVTGELFF
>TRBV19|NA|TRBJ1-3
TGTGCCAGTAGTATCGGGACTTCCTCTGGAAACACCATATATTTT
CASSIGTSSGNTIYF
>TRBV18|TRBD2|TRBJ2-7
TGTGCCAGCTCACCCGTGGCTAGCGGACCCTACGAGCAGTACTTC
CASSPVASGPYEQYF
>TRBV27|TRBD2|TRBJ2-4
TGTGCCAGCAGCAACCCTGGCGGGGGGCTCAACATTCAGTACTTC
CASSNPGGGLNIQYF
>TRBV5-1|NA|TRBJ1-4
TGCGCCAGCAGCCGCGACAGGAGTAATGAAAAACTGTTTTTT
CASSRDRSNEKLFF
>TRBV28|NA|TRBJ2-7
TGTGCCAGCAGTTCTGTAATGAGGATGACTAAGGACGAGCAGTACTTC
CASSSVMRMTKDEQYF
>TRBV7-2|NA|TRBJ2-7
TGTGCCAGCAGCCGTCAAAGTAGCCCCTCCTACGAGCAGTACTTC
CASSRQSSPSYEQYF
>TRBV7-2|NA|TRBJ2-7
TGTGCCAGCAGCTTAAATGGAGGGCAGGCCTACGAGCAGTACTTC
CASSLNGGQAYEQYF
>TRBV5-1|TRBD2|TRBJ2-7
TGCGCCAGCACCCACGGGGGGGTCAACGACGAGCAGTACTTC
CASTHGGVNDEQYF
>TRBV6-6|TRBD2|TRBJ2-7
TGTGCCAGCAGTTCTAGCGGACCCTACGAGCAGTACTTC
CASSSSGPYEQYF
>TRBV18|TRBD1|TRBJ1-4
TGTGCCAGCTCACCTCGGACAGGGGGCACTAATGAAAAACTGTTTTTT
CASSPRTGGTNEKLFF
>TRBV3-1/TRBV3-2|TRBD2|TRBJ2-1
TGTGCCAGCAGCCCTTTCCTTATTTCTGGCGGGAGGGCCTTTGAGCAGTTCTTC
CASSPFLISGGRAFEQFF
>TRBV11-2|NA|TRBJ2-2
TGTGCCAGCAGCTTAGGGGCGCAGAACACCGGGGAGCTGTTTTTT
CASSLGAQNTGELFF
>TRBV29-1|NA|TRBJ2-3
TGCAGCGTTAAAACTACAGATACGCAGTATTTT
CSVKTTDTQYF
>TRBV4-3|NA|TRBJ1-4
TGCGCCAGCAGCCAAGGCACTGATAGACTGTTTTTT
CASSQGTDRLFF
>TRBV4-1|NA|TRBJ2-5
TGCGCCAGCAGCCAAGATCTAAAGAAGAATTACCAAGAGACCCAGTACTTC
CASSQDLKKNYQETQYF
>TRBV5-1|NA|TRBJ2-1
TGCGCCAGCAGCTTGGGCCTCTATAATGATGAGCAGTTCTTC
CASSLGLYNDEQFF
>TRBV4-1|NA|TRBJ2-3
TGCGCCAGCAGTTTACAGGCGATCACAGATACGCAGTATTTT
CASSLQAITDTQYF
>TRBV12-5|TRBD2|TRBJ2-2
TGTGCTAGTGGTCGGGAGGGCGGGGAGCTGTTTTTT
CASGREGGELFF